This TCR beta chain was obtained from a study of T cell repertoires in cytomegalovirus infection. Study-wide context: Both a matching HLA type and CMV infection were indicated by public TCR beta signatures.

Study-level findings and limits: The cumulative frequency of public TCR beta families identified carriers of CMV plus the relevant HLA. Within the response measured ex vivo, HLA-C-restricted CMV-specific TCR beta clonotypes were dominant.

The CDR3 is made up of 13 amino acids. The V end lost 9 bases, the J end lost 2 bases, and 12 bases lay between the germline ends. The germline V gene encodes CDR1 LNHDA and CDR2 SQIVND (reference sequence). TCRdb fed the reads into MiXCR, producing one record per CDR3 protein. This table holds 450,000 to 600,000 distinct CDR3 sequences, around 11% found once. A remark on this clonotype: Its specificity is not known.

The source is a human donor in good health (CMV status not recorded). Some clones in this sample may be carry-over from other donors' samples. The V gene is TRBV19, the J gene TRBJ2-3, with D possibly being TRBD1 (6 bases). The sample consisted of PBMCs. This CDR3 reads CASWDTFTDTQYF. The CDR3 DNA reads as TGTGCCAGCTGGGACACTTTCACAGATACGCAGTATTTT.